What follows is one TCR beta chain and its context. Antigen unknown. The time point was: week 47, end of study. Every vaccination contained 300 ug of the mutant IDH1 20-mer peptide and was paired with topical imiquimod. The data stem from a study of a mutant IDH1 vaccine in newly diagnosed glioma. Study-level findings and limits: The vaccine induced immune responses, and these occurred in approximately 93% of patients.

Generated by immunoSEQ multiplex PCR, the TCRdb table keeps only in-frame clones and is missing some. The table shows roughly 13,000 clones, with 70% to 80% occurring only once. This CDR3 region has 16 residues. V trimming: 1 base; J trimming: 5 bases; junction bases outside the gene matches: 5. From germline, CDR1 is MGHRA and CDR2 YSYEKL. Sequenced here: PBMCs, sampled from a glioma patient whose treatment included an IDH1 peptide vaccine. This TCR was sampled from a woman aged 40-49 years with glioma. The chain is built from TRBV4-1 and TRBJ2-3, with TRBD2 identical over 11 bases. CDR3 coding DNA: TGCGCCAGCAGCCAAGTGTTAGCGGGGGGGGGAGATACGCAGTATTTT. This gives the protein CASSQVLAGGGDTQYF.